Following are 27 T cell receptor beta chains from one sample sequenced in a study of shared clonotypes between healthy human individuals. Measured with immunoSEQ multiplex PCR; TCRdb has only the in-frame clones, and not every one. The sample consists of 2.5 million or so clones, over 85% of them appearing once. The sample taken for sequencing was naive CD4+ T cells sorted from blood. This sample's subset: CD45RA+ positively selected. The receptor set was obtained from a man between 18 and 35 years old in good health.

This rearrangement joins TRBV9 to TRBJ2-5, with 8 bases that match TRBD1. From germline, CDR1 is SGDLS and CDR2 YYNGEE. With V trimmed by 0 bases and J by 5 bases, 9 bases remained unmatched. The CDR3 consists of 16 residues. The CDR3: CASSVGSGGIIETQYF. CDR3 nucleotide sequence: TGTGCCAGCAGCGTAGGTTCAGGGGGCATAATTGAGACCCAGTACTTC. Together with reference TRBV9 and TRBJ2-5, the CDR3 gives the full variable domain: DSGVTQTPKHLITATGQRVTLRCSPRSGDLSVYWYQQSLDQGLQFLIQYYNGEERAKGNILERFSAQQFPDLHSELNLSSLELGDSALYFCASSVGSGGIIETQYFGPGTRLLVL.

V is TRBV6-6 and J is TRBJ2-7; D is perhaps TRBD1 (5 bases). Deletions cut 1 base from V and 0 bases from J, with 10 bases between. The CDR3 consists of 15 residues. Looked up from germline, CDR1 is MNHNY and CDR2 is SVGAGI (reference sequence). The DNA for the CDR3 is TGTGCCAGCAGTTACTTTACAGGTAGCTCCTACGAGCAGTACTTC. Protein sequence: CASSYFTGSSYEQYF.

V is TRBV5-1 and J is TRBJ2-1, with a weak D call TRBD2 (6 bases). Germline CDR1 is SGHRS and CDR2 is YFSETQ. Trimming stripped 4 bases from V and 5 bases from J, with 10 bases between. The CDR3 is made up of 13 amino acids. DNA for the CDR3: TGCGCCAGCAGCCCCCCGGGGGACAATGAGCAGTTCTTC. As protein: CASSPPGDNEQFF. The whole variable domain, remainder taken from reference TRBV5-1 and TRBJ2-1, is KAGVTQTPRYLIKTRGQQVTLSCSPISGHRSVSWYQQTPGQGLQFLFEYFSETQRNKGNFPGRFSGRQFSNSRSEMNVSTLELGDSALYLCASSPPGDNEQFFGPGTRLTVL.

This clone was recorded a few times. The V gene is TRBV19, the J gene TRBJ1-1; 8 nucleotides line up with TRBD1. Per the germline V gene, CDR1 is LNHDA and CDR2 is SQIVND (reference sequence). The V segment lost 7 bases and the J segment 0 bases; nucleotides outside the gene matches: 4. CDR3 length: 14 residues. The CDR3 here is CASTPGGVNTEAFF. As DNA, the CDR3 is TGTGCCAGTACCCCAGGGGGCGTGAACACTGAAGCTTTCTTT.

The CDR3 DNA sequence: TGCGCCAGCAGCTTGGGATTAGCGTGGGATACGCAGTATTTT. Protein: CASSLGLAWDTQYF. The rearrangement links TRBV5-1 to TRBJ2-3; possible D gene TRBD2, 5 bases. Trimming left V 0 bases short and J 6 bases short, with 11 bases between. Per germline, CDR1 SGHRS and CDR2 YFSETQ. The CDR3 is 14 residues long.

The chain combines TRBV7-3 with TRBJ1-1; 7 bases are shared with TRBD1. Germline lookup yields CDR1 SGHTA and CDR2 FQGTGA. This CDR3 is built from 14 residues. Trimming cost V 4 bases and J 11 bases; bases outside gene matches: 13. The CDR3 region has the DNA TGTGCCAGCAGCTCCGGTATACCAGGGGGAGTCGCTTTCTTT. This translates into CASSSGIPGGVAFF.

The V gene is TRBV2, the J gene TRBJ2-1, with 10 positions matching TRBD2. Germline CDR1 is SNHLY and CDR2 is FYNNEI. V lost 3 bases, J lost 9 bases, and 2 bases stayed unmatched. This CDR3 spans 13 amino acids. The CDR3 DNA reads as TGTGCCAGCAGTGAGTGGACTAGCGGTGAGCAGTTCTTC. Encoded protein: CASSEWTSGEQFF.

The V call is TRBV5-1, the J call TRBJ1-3; D call uncertain. V shed 0 bases and J shed 3 bases, with 4 bases lying between them. The CDR3 is 13 residues long. Germline V CDR1 and CDR2: SGHRS, YFSETQ. The CDR3 DNA sequence: TGCGCCAGCAGCTTGGGGGATGGAAACACCATATATTTT. Its protein product is CASSLGDGNTIYF.

The rearrangement links TRBV21-1 to TRBJ2-2; the table's D call TRBD2 went unverified against the DNA. TRBV21-1 represents a pseudogene. The CDR3 runs 20 residues. The DNA of the CDR3 is TGTGCCAGCAGCAAATTCCAGGAGAGGGCCGAGGTGCCAAACACCGGGGAGCTGTTTTTT. This translates into CASSKFQERAEVPNTGELFF.

J is TRBJ2-2 and V is TRBV2; D possibly corresponds to TRBD2 (6 bases). The CDR3 sequence is 17 residues long. V lost 5 bases, J lost 5 bases, and 21 bases lay in between. Germline CDR1 SNHLY, CDR2 FYNNEI. The CDR3 coding sequence is TGTGCCAGCAGTCGAGGTCTCTCGGGAGAGAATACCGGGGAGCTGTTTTTT. Translated: CASSRGLSGENTGELFF.

A remark on this clone: This CDR3 is also generated by other DNA sequences in the sample. The V call is TRBV5-6, the J call TRBJ2-7; 11 bases map to TRBD1. The CDR3 length is 14 residues. CDR1 is SGHDT, CDR2 YYEEEE, per germline. With V trimmed by 3 bases and J by 4 bases, 3 bases remained unmatched. Written as DNA, the CDR3 is TGTGCCAGCAGCTCGGACAGGGGGCTATACGAGCAGTACTTC. It yields the protein CASSSDRGLYEQYF.

The chain recombines TRBV5-1 with TRBJ2-5, with D perhaps TRBD1 or TRBD2 (5 bases each). V was cut by 1 base and J by 7 bases, with 23 bases left in between. Germline V gene sequence: CDR1 SGHRS, CDR2 YFSETQ. This CDR3 comprises 17 residues. The CDR3 DNA reads TGCGCCAGCAGCTTGTTGGCCACTGAGGGACCTGTAGGGACCCAGTACTTC. It specifies CASSLLATEGPVGTQYF.

This chain uses TRBV7-9 with TRBJ2-6; TRBD1 agrees at 7 bases. The CDR3 loop spans 15 amino acids. V gave up 5 bases and J gave up 2 bases; unmatched junction bases: 3. In germline, CDR1 is SEHNR, CDR2 FQNEAQ (reference sequence). The CDR3 sequence is CASSKDRAGANVLTF. In DNA form, the CDR3 reads TGTGCCAGCAGCAAAGACAGGGCTGGGGCCAACGTCCTGACTTTC.

The chain recombines TRBV5-1 with TRBJ2-1; D assignment may be TRBD1 or TRBD2 (5 bases each). The V gene lost 4 bases and the J gene lost 3 bases, with 8 bases spanning the gap. This CDR3 contains 13 residues. CDR1 is SGHRS, CDR2 YFSETQ, per germline. In nucleotides, the CDR3 is TGCGCCAGCAGCGGGACGGGCTACAATGAGCAGTTCTTC. Translation gives CASSGTGYNEQFF.

The genes are TRBV15 and TRBJ1-2; no clear D. The CDR3 has 14 amino acids. Per the germline V gene, CDR1 is LNHNV and CDR2 is YYDKDF (reference sequence). V shed 4 bases and J shed 4 bases, with 13 bases lying between them. The chain's CDR3 is CATSTAVGRYGYTF. Here the CDR3 DNA reads TGTGCCACCAGCACCGCGGTCGGACGCTATGGCTACACCTTC. The full variable domain, completed using reference TRBV15 and TRBJ1-2, is DAMVIQNPRYQVTQFGKPVTLSCSQTLNHNVMYWYQQKSSQAPKLLFHYYDKDFNNEADTPDNFQSRRPNTSFCFLDIRSPGLGDTAMYLCATSTAVGRYGYTFGSGTRLTVV.

The chain carries TRBV20-1 and TRBJ2-1, with D unclear. Per the germline V gene, CDR1 is DFQATT and CDR2 is SNEGSKA (reference sequence). Trimming left V 5 bases short and J 8 bases short, with 10 bases between. This CDR3 is built from 11 residues. CDR3 residues: CSAQAWDEQFF. CDR3 nucleotide sequence: TGCAGTGCTCAAGCCTGGGATGAGCAGTTCTTC.

The CDR3 nucleotides are TGTGCCAGCAGTTGGGGGTCGATCGGGGAGCTGTTTTTT. Protein product: CASSWGSIGELFF. This chain links TRBV6-1 with TRBJ2-2; D may correspond to TRBD1 or TRBD2 (5 bases each). The germline CDR1 and CDR2 sequences are MNHNS and SASEGT. The V end lost 5 bases, the J end lost 7 bases, and 11 bases lay between the germline ends. CDR3 size: 13 residues.

The CDR3 loop reads CASYHSGAQNTEAFF. The DNA of the CDR3 is TGTGCCAGCTACCATAGCGGGGCCCAGAACACTGAAGCTTTCTTT. The chain has TRBV6-1 and TRBJ1-1, with D tentatively TRBD1 (5 bases). Germline V gives CDR1 MNHNS, CDR2 SASEGT. V shed 8 bases and J shed 1 base, with 17 bases lying between them. The CDR3 runs to 15 residues.

The rearrangement joins TRBV28 to TRBJ1-5, with 12 nucleotides matching TRBD1. This CDR3 contains 21 residues. Germline CDR1 reads MDHEN; CDR2 reads SYDVKM. Trimming removed 5 bases from V and 1 base from J; junction bases left unmatched: 18. CDR3 protein: CASSTIYSGTGGYRSNQPQHF. CDR3 sequence (DNA): TGTGCCAGCAGTACCATTTACTCCGGGACAGGGGGCTACCGGAGCAATCAGCCCCAGCATTTT.

The chain links TRBV28 to TRBJ1-2; D call uncertain. The CDR3 has 13 amino acids. Looked up from germline, CDR1 is MDHEN and CDR2 is SYDVKM. The V gene lost 11 bases and the J gene lost 6 bases, with 19 bases spanning the gap. DNA of the CDR3: TGTGCCGGACGACGGTCGTTCAGTGATGGCTACACCTTC. Translating it yields CAGRRSFSDGYTF.

In this sample, this clone turned up once. The chain uses TRBV10-1 and TRBJ2-7; TRBD2 aligns across 7 bases. From germline, CDR1 is WNHNN and CDR2 SYGVQD (reference sequence). This CDR3 spans 15 amino acids. V lost 6 bases to trimming and J lost 8 bases; unmatched junction nucleotides: 16. The CDR3 nucleotides read TGCGCCAGCAGCGCAAGCGGGACCCCCTTTAGAAAGCAGTACTTC. Its protein product is CASSASGTPFRKQYF.

J is TRBJ1-2 and V is TRBV7-9; 8 nucleotides agree with TRBD1. V shed 1 base, J shed 4 bases, and the junction held 11 bases outside the gene matches. The CDR3 extends over 17 amino acids. The germline V gene encodes CDR1 SEHNR and CDR2 FQNEAQ (reference sequence). CDR3 sequence (DNA): TGTGCCAGCAGCTTAGGGGCAGGGGGCGTGGAGGGCTATGGCTACACCTTC. The encoded protein is CASSLGAGGVEGYGYTF.

This chain connects TRBV19 to TRBJ1-5, with 9 bases aligning to TRBD1. This CDR3 has 18 residues. Unmatched junction bases numbered 14, after V lost 3 bases and J lost 5 bases. Germline V lookup: CDR1 LNHDA, CDR2 SQIVND (reference sequence). CDR3 region: CASSILPVMDRGDQPQHF. The CDR3 nucleotides read TGTGCCAGTAGTATCTTACCCGTGATGGACAGGGGAGATCAGCCCCAGCATTTT.

V is TRBV18 and J is TRBJ2-5, with 7 bases identical to TRBD2. The CDR3 sequence is 16 residues long. V dropped 4 bases and J dropped 5; count of bases not matched to a gene: 13. Germline loops: CDR1 KGHSH, CDR2 LQKENI. The CDR3 loop is CASSLSGLGPGETQYF. In DNA form, the CDR3 reads TGTGCCAGCTCACTTTCCGGACTAGGTCCAGGGGAGACCCAGTACTTC.

V usage is TRBV2 and J usage is TRBJ1-1, with D maybe TRBD1 (5 bases). The V gene lost 8 bases and the J gene lost 4 bases, with 17 bases spanning the gap. Germline CDR1 SNHLY, CDR2 FYNNEI. CDR3 length: 14 residues. CDR3: CASLGERMATEAFF. In DNA, the CDR3 is TGTGCCAGCCTGGGGGAGAGGATGGCCACTGAAGCTTTCTTT. The full variable domain, its missing parts supplied by reference TRBV2 and TRBJ1-1, is EPEVTQTPSHQVTQMGQEVILRCVPISNHLYFYWYRQILGQKVEFLVSFYNNEISEKSEIFDDQFSVERPDGSNFTLKIRSTKLEDSAMYFCASLGERMATEAFFGQGTRLTVV.

V gene TRBV30 combines with J gene TRBJ2-1; TRBD2 aligns across 16 bases. CDR3 length: 18 amino acids. Looked up from germline, CDR1 is GTSNPN and CDR2 is SVGIG (reference sequence). J gave up 1 base and V 7 bases, and 10 bases lay outside the gene matches. DNA of the CDR3: TGTGCCTTACAGGGTGGGACTAGCGGGAGGGTTTCCTACAATGAGCAGTTCTTC. Translating it yields CALQGGTSGRVSYNEQFF.

A remark on this clone: This same CDR3 is encoded by further DNA sequences in the sample. This sequence joins TRBV7-2 and TRBJ1-5; D is undetermined. The CDR3 is 13 residues long. Germline CDR1 SGHTA, CDR2 FQGNSA. V lost 4 bases and J 0 bases, leaving 4 bases between the germline ends. In nucleotides, the CDR3 is TGTGCCAGCAGCTCATCTAGCAATCAGCCCCAGCATTTT. This encodes CASSSSSNQPQHF.